The clone carrying this TCR beta chain has more than one count but fewer than ten. Its antigen is as yet unknown. The record originates from a study of a mutant IDH1 vaccine in newly diagnosed glioma. Study-wide background: Across weeks 1, 3, 5, 7, 11, 15, 19 and 23, patients received a vaccination each time, eight in all. Commencement of vaccination occurred 4-6 weeks following radiotherapy alone, or concurrently with temozolomide cycles.

Profiled with immunoSEQ multiplex PCR; TCRdb holds only in-frame clones, not every one. Seen here are about 50,000 clones, around 84% observed once, and the top ten hold 7.4%. Time point in this sample: week 5, during vaccination. All doses held 300 ug of mutant IDH1 20-mer peptide, with topical imiquimod. Per the germline V gene, CDR1 is MDHEN and CDR2 is SYDVKM. The CDR3 spans 12 residues. V was pared by 6 bases and J by 3 bases, with 0 bases of the junction left unmatched. This chain joins TRBV28 and TRBJ2-7; TRBD1 matches at 9 bases. This clonotype was sampled from a woman in her fifties or sixties with glioma. This material consisted of PBMCs, taken from a glioma patient whose treatment included an IDH1 peptide vaccine. CDR3 DNA sequence: TGTGCCAGCAGGGGACAGGGCTACGAGCAGTACTTC. Translating it yields CASRGQGYEQYF.